This entry describes one T cell receptor beta chain. CD45RA-negative memory and CD45RA+ naive subsets were split from the CD4+ cells. Tens of thousands of T cell genomes (around 190 ng DNA) went into each sorted-subset replicate. Clones were read by immunoSEQ multiplex PCR, and TCRdb kept only the in-frame ones, dropping some. Here the sample spans 550,000 to 800,000 clones, around 72% being singletons. These data belong to a study of shared clonotypes between healthy human individuals. Across the whole study: The composition of the donors was a couple of women and a few men aged 18 to 49. Donors had three CD4 naive, three CD4 memory, two CD8 naive and one CD8 memory plate apiece.

In germline, CDR1 is ENHRY, CDR2 SYGVKD. The CDR3 totals 18 residues. V was clipped by 0 bases and J by 0 bases, with 15 bases between them. The sequencing sample was made of memory CD4+ T cells sorted from blood. Described subset: CD45RA-negative fraction. The source is a woman aged 30 to 39 in good health. The chain carries TRBV10-3 and TRBJ1-3; possible D gene TRBD1, 5 bases. The CDR3 is CAISESEDTLYSGNTIYF. The CDR3 DNA is TGTGCCATCAGTGAGTCTGAGGACACCCTCTACTCTGGAAACACCATATATTTT.